Listed below are T cell receptor beta chains from one sample, sequenced in a study of beta chain features in type 1 diabetes. Sequencing used immunoSEQ multiplex PCR; TCRdb keeps in-frame clones, though not all of them. The data show around 250,000 clones, 27% seen once. Sequencing was performed on central memory CD4+ T cells from blood. The receptor set was obtained from a young man in good health. The CDR3 runs from the conserved cysteine through the conserved F or W. A D gene is named only where the DNA matches it firmly. Clone size, where shown, is once, few, many, or a class for clones that have expanded.

clone size,D gene,J gene,V gene,CDR3 protein,CDR3 DNA
few,NA,TRBJ2-1,TRBV14,CASSRLASSYNEQFF,TGTGCCAGCAGTCGTTTAGCGAGTTCCTACAATGAGCAGTTCTTC
few,NA,TRBJ1-1,TRBV30,CAWARSGDTEAFF,TGTGCCTGGGCCCGCAGCGGGGACACTGAAGCTTTCTTT
few,TRBD2,TRBJ2-3,TRBV7-2,CASSPDGGTSGRADTQYF,TGTGCCAGCAGCCCGGACGGTGGGACTAGCGGGAGAGCAGATACGCAGTATTTT
NA,NA,TRBJ2-3,TRBV5-6,CASSLRGEGDTQYF,TGTGCCAGCAGCTTGAGAGGGGAAGGCGATACGCAGTATTTT
NA,NA,TRBJ2-1,TRBV2,CASSEDLDSEQFF,TGTGCCAGCAGTGAGGATTTGGACAGTGAGCAGTTCTTC
few,TRBD2,TRBJ2-3,TRBV5-1,CASSLGAGGPLTDTQYF,TGCGCCAGCAGCTTGGGAGCGGGGGGCCCACTCACAGATACGCAGTATTTT
NA,NA,TRBJ1-5,TRBV5-6,CASSLRQLGNQPQHF,TGTGCCAGCAGCTTGAGACAGTTAGGCAATCAGCCCCAGCATTTT
NA,NA,TRBJ2-3,TRBV20-1,CSVLSTDTQYF,TGCAGTGTACTGAGCACAGATACGCAGTATTTT
NA,TRBD2,TRBJ2-1,TRBV2,CASRLAGNNEQFF,TGTGCCAGCAGGCTAGCGGGCAACAATGAGCAGTTCTTC
few,NA,TRBJ2-6,TRBV6-5,CASSLWHSGANVLTF,TGTGCCAGCAGCTTGTGGCACTCTGGGGCCAACGTCCTGACTTTC
few,NA,TRBJ2-1,TRBV28,CASSLDTYNEQFF,TGTGCCAGCAGTCTTGATACTTACAATGAGCAGTTCTTC
NA,NA,TRBJ2-3,TRBV18,CASSSRLGDTQYF,TGTGCCAGCTCAAGTAGGCTGGGAGATACGCAGTATTTT
few,NA,TRBJ2-7,TRBV28,CASSGTDRVRYEQYF,TGTGCCAGCAGTGGAACGGACAGAGTGCGGTACGAGCAGTACTTC
NA,NA,TRBJ1-2,TRBV30,CAWSPGTAIGYTF,TGTGCCTGGAGCCCCGGGACTGCGATCGGCTACACCTTC
few,NA,TRBJ1-3,TRBV30,CAWSVSSSGNTIYF,TGTGCCTGGAGTGTAAGCAGCTCTGGAAACACCATATATTTT
NA,NA,TRBJ1-1,TRBV30,CAWRGGSDSSGNTEAFF,TGTGCCTGGAGGGGGGGCTCCGACTCCTCCGGGAACACTGAAGCTTTCTTT
NA,NA,TRBJ1-1,TRBV7-2,CASSSTWGTEAFF,TGTGCCAGCAGCTCTACATGGGGAACTGAAGCTTTCTTT
few,TRBD2,TRBJ2-3,TRBV11-2,CASSRGLAGGTDTQYF,TGTGCCAGCAGCCGGGGACTAGCGGGGGGCACAGATACGCAGTATTTT
NA,NA,TRBJ1-5,TRBV5-1,CASSQNIDQPQHF,TGCGCCAGCAGCCAAAACATCGACCAGCCCCAGCATTTT
few,TRBD2,TRBJ2-7,TRBV12-5,CASGLVPSGGYEQYF,TGTGCTAGTGGTTTGGTCCCTAGCGGGGGCTACGAGCAGTACTTC
few,NA,TRBJ2-7,TRBV11-1,CASSSTHGASYEQYF,TGTGCCAGCAGCTCCACCCACGGGGCTTCCTACGAGCAGTACTTC
many,TRBD2,TRBJ2-1,TRBV7-2,CASSSLGLAGYNEQFF,TGTGCCAGCAGCTCCCTAGGGCTAGCGGGGTACAATGAGCAGTTCTTC
few,TRBD1,TRBJ2-5,TRBV15,CATSRDGGQGPRQETQYF,TGTGCCACCAGCAGAGATGGGGGACAGGGACCGCGGCAAGAGACCCAGTACTTC
NA,NA,TRBJ1-2,TRBV27,CASSLNRAGGYTF,TGTGCCAGCAGTCTGAACAGGGCTGGCGGCTACACCTTC
NA,NA,TRBJ1-1,TRBV30,CAWSVLGENTEAFF,TGTGCCTGGAGTGTACTGGGAGAGAACACTGAAGCTTTCTTT
NA,NA,TRBJ2-7,TRBV6-6,CASSYSMVEQYF,TGTGCCAGCAGTTACTCGATGGTCGAGCAGTACTTC
few,NA,TRBJ1-2,TRBV5-1,CASHTGDVANYGYTF,TGCGCCAGCCATACCGGGGACGTCGCGAACTATGGCTACACCTTC
NA,NA,TRBJ2-5,TRBV5-4,CASSLISDAIGETQYF,TGTGCCAGCAGCCTGATCTCGGACGCTATTGGGGAGACCCAGTACTTC
NA,TRBD1,TRBJ1-1,TRBV7-9,CASSRQGGAFF,TGTGCCAGCAGCAGACAGGGGGGAGCTTTCTTT
NA,NA,TRBJ2-5,TRBV6-5,CASSYGGRTQETQYF,TGTGCCAGCAGTTACGGGGGTCGGACCCAAGAGACCCAGTACTTC
NA,NA,TRBJ1-2,TRBV5-6,CASSQTNGAHGYTF,TGTGCCAGCAGCCAGACCAACGGGGCGCATGGCTACACCTTC
NA,NA,TRBJ2-3,TRBV7-9,CASRDGKTSTDTQYF,TGTGCCAGCAGGGACGGGAAAACTAGCACAGATACGCAGTATTTT
many,TRBD2,TRBJ2-5,TRBV7-8,CASSSSTLAGGPETQYF,TGTGCCAGCAGCTCAAGTACCCTAGCGGGGGGGCCCGAGACCCAGTACTTC
few,NA,TRBJ2-4,TRBV21-1,CASSNQRPGENIQYF,TGTGCCAGCAGCAACCAACGGCCCGGGGAAAACATTCAGTACTTC
NA,NA,TRBJ2-2,TRBV15,CATSRAGTGELFF,TGTGCCACCAGCAGAGCGGGAACCGGGGAGCTGTTTTTT
NA,NA,TRBJ2-6,TRBV7-9,CASSLSISGANVLTF,TGTGCCAGCAGCTTATCGATCTCTGGGGCCAACGTCCTGACTTTC
NA,NA,TRBJ1-3,TRBV5-6,CASSPLAGTSSGNTIYF,TGTGCCAGCAGCCCCTTGGCCGGGACCTCCTCTGGAAACACCATATATTTT
NA,NA,TRBJ2-7,TRBV5-1,CASSIGNSYEQYF,TGCGCCAGCAGTATAGGGAACTCCTACGAGCAGTACTTC